The 8 T cell receptor beta chains presented below share a single source sample, sequenced in a study of T cell changes during pregnancy in multiple sclerosis. Assay used: immunoSEQ multiplex PCR; TCRdb lists only in-frame clones, some missing. Of roughly 42,000 clones in the sample, around 92% were seen once. The specimen was CD4+ T cells from peripheral blood mononuclear cells, collected in the second trimester of pregnancy. The receptors stem from a female donor in good health, enrolled as a control in a pregnancy study.

DNA for the CDR3: TGTGCCAGCAGCTTTCTAGCGGGAGCCGGGGAGCTGTTTTTT. It codes for CASSFLAGAGELFF. The rearrangement joins TRBV7-9 to TRBJ2-2, with 10 bases that match TRBD2. V lost 3 bases and J lost 6; bases outside the gene matches: 1. Per germline, CDR1 SEHNR and CDR2 FQNEAQ (reference sequence). This CDR3 has 14 amino acids. The entire variable domain, with the rest obtained from reference TRBV7-9 and TRBJ2-2, is as follows: DTGVSQNPRHKITKRGQNVTFRCDPISEHNRLYWYRQTLGQGPEFLTYFQNEAQLEKSRLLSDRFSAERPKGSFSTLEIQRTEQGDSAMYLCASSFLAGAGELFFGEGSRLTVL.

The J gene is TRBJ1-4, the V gene TRBV7-2; D gene ambiguous. From germline, CDR1 is SGHTA and CDR2 FQGNSA. The germline V and J ends were trimmed by 5 bases and 8 bases, with 12 bases remaining between them. This CDR3 has 13 residues. CDR3 DNA: TGTGCCAGCAGCCTTCTAGGCAACGAAAAACTGTTTTTT. The encoded protein is CASSLLGNEKLFF.

Only a few counts were recorded for this clone. One end of the junction is discordant with germline, which a read error may explain. The rearrangement links TRBV12-5 to TRBJ1-1, with 8 bases fitting TRBD1. The CDR3 totals 12 residues. The V gene's germline CDR1 is LGHNT and CDR2 FRNRAP. The CDR3, as DNA: TGTGCTAGTGGTTTGGACCAGGGGGCCCCTCTCTTT. Its translation: CASGLDQGAPLF.

The rearrangement links TRBV19 to TRBJ2-4, with 10 bases matching TRBD2. The CDR3 length is 15 residues. V shed 3 bases, J shed 6 bases, and the junction held 5 bases outside the gene matches. Germline values: CDR1 LNHDA, CDR2 SQIVND (reference sequence). CDR3 residues: CASSIPSSGGNIQYF. The CDR3 DNA reads as TGTGCCAGTAGTATCCCCTCTAGCGGGGGAAACATTCAGTACTTC.

V is TRBV7-2 and J is TRBJ1-5; weak D call: TRBD1 (5 bases). Germline-derived CDR1 and CDR2 are SGHTA and FQGNSA. CDR3 length: 15 amino acids. V was cut by 3 bases and J by 4 bases, with 13 bases left in between. CDR3 loop: CASSFGRGRNQPQHF. The CDR3 coding sequence is TGTGCCAGCAGCTTTGGAAGGGGCCGGAATCAGCCCCAGCATTTT.

This clone was picked up one time. CDR3 region: CASSRYGRGTGDYEQYF. DNA for the CDR3: TGTGCCAGCAGCCGCTACGGCCGGGGGACAGGAGATTACGAGCAGTACTTC. The chain recombines TRBV7-2 with TRBJ2-7, with 8 bases matching TRBD1. The length of the CDR3 is 17 residues. V was pared by 5 bases and J by 4 bases, with 16 bases of the junction left unmatched. Per the germline V gene, CDR1 is SGHTA and CDR2 is FQGNSA.

CDR3 DNA: TGTGCCTGGACAGGGTCACTGAACACTGAAGCTTTCTTT. This sequence encodes CAWTGSLNTEAFF. V and J are TRBV30 and TRBJ1-1; the D gene is possibly TRBD1 (5 bases). V was clipped by 4 bases and J by 0 bases, with 9 bases between them. The CDR3 consists of 13 residues. Per the germline V gene, CDR1 is GTSNPN and CDR2 is SVGIG (reference sequence). Filled out from reference TRBV30 and TRBJ1-1, the complete variable domain reads SQTIHQWPATLVQPVGSPLSLECTVEGTSNPNLYWYRQAAGRGLQLLFYSVGIGQISSEVPQNLSASRPQDRQFILSSKKLLLSDSGFYLCAWTGSLNTEAFFGQGTRLTVV.

The rearrangement uses TRBV18 and TRBJ1-4; D unresolved. The CDR3 length is 13 residues. V dropped 3 bases and J dropped 8 bases, with 10 bases sitting between them. Germline CDR1 and CDR2: KGHSH and LQKENI. This chain's CDR3 is CASSPVRREKLFF. CDR3 in DNA: TGTGCCAGCTCACCGGTACGGAGAGAAAAACTGTTTTTT.